This passage covers 13 T cell receptor beta chains from one sample sequenced in a study of shared clonotypes between healthy human individuals. As defined, naive CD8 cells were CD45RO-negative and positively selected for CCR7, with terminally differentiated effector memory CD45RA+ cells excluded. Profiled with immunoSEQ multiplex PCR; TCRdb holds only in-frame clones, not every one. The sample shows about 2.1 million clones, roughly 95% of them seen only once. Sequenced sample: naive CD8+ T cells from PBMCs. Receptor source: a man between 18 and 29 years old in good health. Some clones in this sample may be carry-over from other donors' samples.

This chain joins TRBV7-9 and TRBJ2-5; 9 bases fit TRBD1. The J segment lost 3 bases and the V segment lost 4 bases, leaving 9 bases of the junction unmatched. The germline gives CDR1 SEHNR, CDR2 FQNEAQ (reference sequence). CDR3 length: 16 amino acids. CDR3 sequence reads: CASSSTDRGEEETQYF. CDR3 bases: TGTGCCAGCAGCTCAACGGACAGGGGCGAGGAAGAGACCCAGTACTTC.

This clone was seen a single time. This chain links TRBV6-1 with TRBJ2-2; D gene ambiguous. The CDR3 contains 15 residues. Germline loops: CDR1 MNHNS, CDR2 SASEGT. The germline V and J ends were trimmed by 4 bases and 2 bases, with 11 bases remaining between them. The CDR3 loop is CASSGRLSNTGELFF. The DNA for the CDR3 is TGTGCCAGCAGTGGCAGGCTCTCTAACACCGGGGAGCTGTTTTTT.

This clone was found once. The gene calls are TRBV11-2 and TRBJ2-1; 7 nucleotides agree with TRBD1. The CDR3 has 15 residues. V lost 3 bases to trimming and J lost 3 bases; unmatched junction nucleotides: 5. Per the germline V gene, CDR1 is SGHAT and CDR2 is FQNNGV. The DNA for the CDR3 is TGTGCCAGCAGCTTTTTACAGGGGATCTACAATGAGCAGTTCTTC. Translation: CASSFLQGIYNEQFF. Full variable domain (outside the CDR3, taken from reference TRBV11-2 and TRBJ2-1): EAGVAQSPRYKIIEKRQSVAFWCNPISGHATLYWYQQILGQGPKLLIQFQNNGVVDDSQLPKDRFSAERLKGVDSTLKIQPAKLEDSAVYLCASSFLQGIYNEQFFGPGTRLTVL.

The chain recombines TRBV28 with TRBJ2-5, with D tentatively TRBD1 (6 bases). The CDR3 has 14 amino acids. CDR1 MDHEN and CDR2 SYDVKM come from the germline V gene. V lost 6 bases and J lost 5, with 16 bases in between. CDR3 loop: CASSTDDRWETQYF. The CDR3 coding sequence is TGTGCCAGCAGCACCGACGACAGGTGGGAGACCCAGTACTTC.

The V gene is TRBV27, the J gene TRBJ1-6; 9 bases map to TRBD1. The V gene's germline CDR1 is MNHEY and CDR2 SMNVEV (reference sequence). The CDR3 runs to 15 residues. V lost 7 bases and J lost 10; bases outside the gene matches: 11. In DNA, the CDR3 is TGTGCCAGCACCACCTCCGGGACAGGGAGATCACCCCTCCACTTT. This sequence encodes CASTTSGTGRSPLHF.

This chain links TRBV6-5 with TRBJ2-7, with D hard to call. This CDR3 comprises 10 residues. V dropped 10 bases and J dropped 5 bases, with 9 bases sitting between them. In germline, CDR1 is MNHEY, CDR2 SVGAGI. The DNA for the CDR3 is TGTGCCACCGGGTGGAACGAGCAGTACTTC. As protein: CATGWNEQYF.

This chain connects TRBV13 to TRBJ2-2; tentatively, D is TRBD1 or TRBD2 (5 bases each). The germline CDR1 and CDR2 sequences are PRHDT and FYEKMQ (reference sequence). The CDR3 sequence is 17 residues long. Trimming pared 6 bases from V and 7 bases from J, leaving 24 bases between. CDR3 in DNA: TGTGCCAGCAGTTTGGGGGTGAGGAGACATGTAGGCGGGGAGCTGTTTTTT. This gives the protein CASSLGVRRHVGGELFF.

The chain joins TRBV7-2 to TRBJ2-7, with D possibly TRBD1 on 6 matching bases. This CDR3 has 15 residues. CDR1 is SGHTA and CDR2 is FQGNSA in the germline V gene. Trimming left V 4 bases short and J 0 bases short, with 13 bases between. CDR3 amino acids: CASSSPGGNSYEQYF. CDR3 sequence (DNA): TGTGCCAGCAGCTCACCTGGGGGCAACTCCTACGAGCAGTACTTC.

Worth noting for this clone: This sample includes further DNA sequences coding for the same CDR3. V gene TRBV18 combines with J gene TRBJ2-3; 8 bases align to TRBD2. With V trimmed by 4 bases and J by 0 bases, 0 bases remained unmatched. The CDR3 has 14 amino acids. In germline, CDR1 is KGHSH, CDR2 LQKENI. The CDR3: CASSLAGSTDTQYF. In DNA, the CDR3 is TGTGCCAGCTCACTAGCGGGAAGCACAGATACGCAGTATTTT.

V and J are TRBV27 and TRBJ1-2; 10 positions match TRBD1. The V and J ends lost 1 base and 0 bases, in that order; junction bases with no gene match: 8. Germline CDR1 reads MNHEY; CDR2 reads SMNVEV (reference sequence). CDR3 length equals 18 residues. CDR3 in amino acids: CASSLLSETGGPNYGYTF. The DNA for the CDR3 is TGTGCCAGCAGTTTATTGAGTGAGACAGGGGGCCCTAACTATGGCTACACCTTC.

The chain has TRBV15 and TRBJ1-2, with D maybe TRBD1 (6 bases). Germline V gene lookup returns CDR1 LNHNV and CDR2 YYDKDF (reference sequence). Trimming removed 3 bases at V and 8 bases at J, with 25 bases between. The CDR3 has 17 amino acids. The DNA for the CDR3 is TGTGCCACCAGCAGGGAGTTAGGGGCAGGGGCGGCTTGGGGCTACACCTTC. Translating it yields CATSRELGAGAAWGYTF.

The genes are TRBV2 and TRBJ2-7; TRBD2 aligns across 8 bases. Germline trimming cut 3 bases from V and 1 base from J; bases unmatched to any gene: 5. The germline gives CDR1 SNHLY, CDR2 FYNNEI. The CDR3 is 15 residues long. CDR3 sequence (DNA): TGTGCCAGCAGTGAGCGGGGGGACCGGTCCTACGAGCAGTACTTC. Its translation: CASSERGDRSYEQYF.

CDR3 DNA: TGTGCCAGCCGGACTAGCGGCGCCTACGAGCAGTACTTC. This encodes CASRTSGAYEQYF. The V call is TRBV27, the J call TRBJ2-7, with TRBD2 matching 10 bases. With 8 bases clipped from V and 2 bases from J, the junction kept 3 bases outside the gene matches. The CDR3 length is 13 residues. Germline V gene lookup returns CDR1 MNHEY and CDR2 SMNVEV (reference sequence).